This passage covers 19 T cell receptor beta chains from one sample sequenced in a study of T-cell reconstitution after alpha-beta-depleted transplantation in children. Unique molecular identifiers were used to barcode this TCRbeta library. One entry per CDR3 protein results from TCRdb running MiXCR on the PCR reads. The sample carries around 130,000 distinct CDR3 sequences, about 9.9% recorded once. The material was PBMCs, mostly from graft donor cells, obtained 180 days after TCRalphabeta/CD19-depleted stem cell transplant. These receptors came from a girl in the first two years of life who had a stem cell transplant for combined immunodeficiency, so the T cells may come from the graft donor.

This clonotype showed up just a few times. This chain links TRBV7-8 with TRBJ2-7; the D call may be TRBD1 or TRBD2 (5 bases each). This CDR3 comprises 15 residues. V gave up 5 bases and J gave up 6 bases, with 20 bases separating them. The germline gives CDR1 SGHVS, CDR2 FQNEAQ. Here the CDR3 reads CASSRGAGTPGEQYF. CDR3 in DNA: TGTGCCAGCAGCCGAGGAGCCGGGACCCCCGGCGAGCAGTACTTC.

This clonotype was seen more than once but under ten times. The rearrangement links TRBV7-2 to TRBJ1-1; tentative D call: TRBD1 (5 bases). Germline V gives CDR1 SGHTA, CDR2 FQGNSA. CDR3 length: 16 amino acids. The germline V and J ends were trimmed by 1 base and 2 bases, with 14 bases remaining between them. The CDR3 sequence is CASSLVLGGGNTEAFF. The CDR3 nucleotides read TGTGCCAGCAGCTTAGTTTTGGGGGGGGGAAACACTGAAGCTTTCTTT.

The chain joins TRBV27 to TRBJ2-7; D not resolved. The CDR3 length is 15 residues. V gave up 5 bases and J gave up 0 bases, with 14 bases separating them. CDR1 and CDR2 (germline): MNHEY, SMNVEV (reference sequence). The CDR3 DNA is TGTGCCAGCAGTCGCCGGGCAGAACGCTCCTACGAGCAGTACTTC. Translated, it gives CASSRRAERSYEQYF.

The chain combines TRBV4-3 with TRBJ2-2; the D gene is possibly TRBD2 (6 bases). With 1 base removed from V and 2 bases from J, the gap between germline ends came to 8 bases. Per germline, CDR1 LGHNA and CDR2 YSLEER. The CDR3 has 15 residues. CDR3 loop: CASSQGDFNTGELFF. The CDR3 nucleotides read TGCGCCAGCAGCCAAGGGGACTTTAACACCGGGGAGCTGTTTTTT.

This clonotype was counted between two and nine times. The CDR3 DNA sequence: TGCAGCGTTGTCGGCCACCTCGTTTCCTACAATGAGCAGTTCTTC. This codes for CSVVGHLVSYNEQFF. The genes are TRBV29-1 and TRBJ2-1; D is uncertain. V was shortened by 4 bases and J by 1 base, with 14 bases between the two germline ends. The CDR3 has 15 amino acids. Germline CDR1 is SQVTM and CDR2 is ANQGSEA.

This clonotype was counted a few times. The chain employs TRBV20-1 and TRBJ2-5, with D maybe TRBD2 (5 bases). V lost 6 bases and J 5 bases, leaving 25 bases between the germline ends. CDR3 length equals 16 residues. Germline loops: CDR1 DFQATT, CDR2 SNEGSKA (reference sequence). The CDR3 is CSALDSGRGPLETQYF. CDR3 bases: TGCAGTGCCCTTGATAGTGGGAGAGGCCCTTTGGAGACCCAGTACTTC.

In its sample, this clonotype was seen a few times. In nucleotides, the CDR3 is TGTGCCAGCTCCCCGACAGGGGATTATGGCTACACCTTC. Translated: CASSPTGDYGYTF. The chain employs TRBV18 and TRBJ1-2; 8 bases map to TRBD1. This CDR3 comprises 13 residues. J gave up 5 bases and V 6 bases, and 5 bases lay outside the gene matches. Per germline, CDR1 KGHSH and CDR2 LQKENI.

The chain is built from TRBV12-3 or TRBV12-4 and TRBJ1-1; D is unclear. This CDR3 region has 12 residues. With 2 bases removed from V and 10 bases from J, the gap between germline ends came to 11 bases. The CDR3 loop reads CASSLFRVGAFF. Here the CDR3 DNA reads TGTGCCAGCAGTTTATTCCGGGTTGGAGCTTTCTTT.

This chain uses TRBV10-3 with TRBJ1-2; D gene uncertain. Germline V gene sequence: CDR1 ENHRY, CDR2 SYGVKD. The CDR3 is made up of 13 amino acids. The ends were cut back, 11 bases at V and 4 bases at J, with 17 bases in the middle. The chain's CDR3 is CAAARAGIYGYTF. Here the CDR3 DNA reads TGTGCCGCCGCTCGGGCGGGGATCTATGGCTACACCTTC.

This clonotype showed up just a few times. The chain uses TRBV6-1 and TRBJ2-2; D possibly corresponds to TRBD2 (6 bases). V gave up 2 bases and J gave up 2 bases, with 15 bases separating them. Germline V gene data show CDR1 as MNHNS and CDR2 as SASEGT. The CDR3 sequence is 17 residues long. This chain's CDR3 is CASSELRLGDNTGELFF. CDR3 DNA: TGTGCCAGCAGTGAACTTCGACTAGGGGATAACACCGGGGAGCTGTTTTTT.

This clonotype came up a few times. The V and J genes are TRBV12-3 or TRBV12-4 and TRBJ1-2; tentative D call: TRBD1 (5 bases). This CDR3 region has 16 residues. V was cut by 3 bases and J by 0 bases, with 14 bases left in between. CDR3 sequence: CASSFREGQANYGYTF. The CDR3 DNA reads as TGTGCCAGCAGTTTTCGCGAGGGGCAGGCTAACTATGGCTACACCTTC.

This clonotype was detected only a few times. The rearrangement joins TRBV3-1 to TRBJ2-1, with D hard to call. This CDR3 region has 14 residues. Germline CDR1 reads LGHDT; CDR2 reads YNNKEL (reference sequence). Trimming stripped 4 bases from V and 3 bases from J, with 10 bases between. Written as DNA, the CDR3 is TGTGCCAGCAGCCCCCCTAGGAGCTACAATGAGCAGTTCTTC. Its protein product is CASSPPRSYNEQFF.

The chain employs TRBV4-1 and TRBJ1-5, with 8 bases matching TRBD1. V lost 7 bases to trimming and J lost 2 bases; unmatched junction nucleotides: 4. Germline V gene lookup returns CDR1 MGHRA and CDR2 YSYEKL. The CDR3 contains 14 residues. The CDR3 DNA reads as TGCGCCAGCACCCCGACAGGGGGCAATCAGCCCCAGCATTTT. It translates to CASTPTGGNQPQHF.

This chain's CDR3 is CSARRAEPNEKLFF. In DNA, the CDR3 is TGCAGTGCTAGACGGGCAGAACCTAATGAAAAACTGTTTTTT. V and J are TRBV20-1 and TRBJ1-4, with D uncertain. This CDR3 has 14 residues. With 2 bases removed from V and 3 bases from J, the gap between germline ends came to 10 bases. The germline CDR1 and CDR2 sequences are DFQATT and SNEGSKA (reference sequence).

This clonotype occurred many times. The chain links TRBV6-1 to TRBJ2-4, with 8 nucleotides matching TRBD1. Per the germline V gene, CDR1 is MNHNS and CDR2 is SASEGT. The CDR3 totals 14 residues. V gave up 1 base and J gave up 8 bases; unmatched junction bases: 4. The CDR3 DNA follows: TGTGCCAGCAGTGAAGACAGGGGGTGGGACATTCAGTACTTC. Its protein is CASSEDRGWDIQYF.

This clonotype showed up many times. The chain couples TRBV20-1 to TRBJ2-7; maybe TRBD1 (5 bases). The CDR3 contains 14 residues. V lost 1 base to trimming and J lost 3 bases, with 13 bases between them. CDR1 is DFQATT, CDR2 SNEGSKA, per germline (reference sequence). DNA for the CDR3: TGCAGTGCTAGAGTTGGTAGGGGAAACTACGAGCAGTACTTC. This codes for CSARVGRGNYEQYF.

This clonotype came up a few times. The rearrangement uses TRBV7-9 and TRBJ2-7; D gene unclear. The CDR3 is 14 residues long. Germline loops: CDR1 SEHNR, CDR2 FQNEAQ (reference sequence). Trimming removed 5 bases at V and 6 bases at J, with 17 bases between. The CDR3 reads CASSDTGRFGEQYF. DNA for the CDR3: TGTGCCAGCAGCGACACGGGTAGATTCGGCGAGCAGTACTTC.

This clonotype was seen ten or more times. This chain connects TRBV5-6 to TRBJ2-7; maybe TRBD2 (5 bases). V was trimmed by 4 bases and J by 4 bases, leaving 15 bases between them. The CDR3 is 14 residues long. CDR1 and CDR2 (germline): SGHDT, YYEEEE. The DNA for the CDR3 is TGTGCCAGCAGCCGGGGAGCGAATGAATACGAGCAGTACTTC. This encodes CASSRGANEYEQYF.

This clonotype was observed at least ten times. V and J are TRBV6-5 and TRBJ1-1; no clear D. CDR3 size: 14 residues. CDR1 and CDR2 (germline): MNHEY, SVGAGI. Trimming cost V 2 bases and J 0 bases, with 7 bases left between them. The CDR3 region is CASSYGGLNTEAFF. CDR3 nucleotides: TGTGCCAGCAGTTACGGAGGGTTGAACACTGAAGCTTTCTTT.